These 27 T cell receptor beta chains share one sample of origin, sequenced in a study of cytomegalovirus exposure and HLA in healthy donors. Here immunoSEQ multiplex PCR was the method, and the copy in TCRdb shows in-frame clones only, minus some. The sample lists 150,000 to 200,000 clones; roughly 90% were seen once. Sequenced sample: PBMCs. Receptors were obtained from a woman aged 25-40 years in good health and CMV-seronegative.

With respect to this clone: Other DNA variants within this sample encode the same CDR3. The V gene is TRBV18, the J gene TRBJ1-1; perhaps TRBD1 as D (5 bases). The CDR3 contains 13 residues. Germline V gene data show CDR1 as KGHSH and CDR2 as LQKENI. Trimming took off 6 bases at V and 0 bases at J, with 8 bases between the two ends. The CDR3 is CASSPTVNTEAFF. CDR3 bases: TGTGCCAGCTCCCCGACAGTGAACACTGAAGCTTTCTTT.

The chain recombines TRBV28 with TRBJ2-3, with 7 nucleotides matching TRBD2. CDR1 and CDR2 (germline): MDHEN, SYDVKM. J lost 0 bases, V lost 11 bases, and 8 bases had no gene match. CDR3 size: 14 residues. In nucleotides, the CDR3 is TGTGCCTCAAAGCGGGACCCTAGCACAGATACGCAGTATTTT. This codes for CASKRDPSTDTQYF.

This clone came up once. The chain has TRBV10-3 and TRBJ2-7, with 8 bases aligning to TRBD1. J lost 6 bases, V lost 0 bases, and 10 bases had no gene match. Germline assignment: CDR1 ENHRY and CDR2 SYGVKD. The CDR3 extends over 16 amino acids. CDR3 amino acids: CAISESIGQGIGEQYF. The CDR3 DNA reads as TGTGCCATCAGTGAGTCGATAGGACAGGGAATCGGCGAGCAGTACTTC.

This chain links TRBV2 with TRBJ1-2, with no clear D. CDR3 length equals 14 residues. From germline, CDR1 is SNHLY and CDR2 FYNNEI. The germline V and J ends were trimmed by 3 bases and 4 bases, with 12 bases remaining between them. The CDR3 reads CASSESLASYGYTF. CDR3 sequence (DNA): TGTGCCAGCAGTGAGAGTTTAGCCAGCTATGGCTACACCTTC.

This chain links TRBV7-2 with TRBJ2-3; D gene ambiguous. Germline lookup yields CDR1 SGHTA and CDR2 FQGNSA. The germline V and J ends were trimmed by 6 bases and 1 base, with 8 bases remaining between them. This CDR3 contains 13 residues. The CDR3 DNA follows: TGTGCCAGCAGGTTCATTCGCACAGATACGCAGTATTTT. Its translation is CASRFIRTDTQYF.

The chain carries TRBV7-2 and TRBJ2-7, with 7 bases that match TRBD2. Germline V lookup: CDR1 SGHTA, CDR2 FQGNSA. The CDR3 covers 14 residues. The V gene end was trimmed by 1 base and the J gene end by 9 bases; junction bases not matched to a gene: 9. In DNA form, the CDR3 reads TGTGCCAGCAGCTTAGGGACTCGACTAGCTTCGCAGTACTTC. It yields the protein CASSLGTRLASQYF.

CDR3 bases: TGTGCCAGCACCACCCCCCAGTCAGATACGCAGTATTTT. Translation gives CASTTPQSDTQYF. The genes are TRBV7-9 and TRBJ2-3; D is unclear. Per germline, CDR1 SEHNR and CDR2 FQNEAQ (reference sequence). Trimming removed 7 bases from V and 4 bases from J, with 12 bases in between. The CDR3 runs to 13 residues. Looking up the rest from reference TRBV7-9 and TRBJ2-3 gives the full variable domain: DTGVSQNPRHKITKRGQNVTFRCDPISEHNRLYWYRQTLGQGPEFLTYFQNEAQLEKSRLLSDRFSAERPKGSFSTLEIQRTEQGDSAMYLCASTTPQSDTQYFGPGTRLTVL.

The chain uses TRBV27 and TRBJ1-1, with D unclear. Germline CDR1 reads MNHEY; CDR2 reads SMNVEV (reference sequence). The CDR3 has 13 amino acids. V shed 6 bases and J shed 6 bases, with 14 bases lying between them. The CDR3 nucleotides are TGTGCCAGCAGACCATGGGTATCGGCTGAAGCTTTCTTT. Translating gives CASRPWVSAEAFF.

This sequence joins TRBV5-4 and TRBJ2-1, with D possibly being TRBD2 (7 bases). Trimming removed 5 bases at V and 7 bases at J, with 13 bases between. Looked up from germline, CDR1 is SGHNT and CDR2 is YYREEE (reference sequence). This CDR3 has 13 residues. Here the CDR3 DNA reads TGTGCCAGCAGGGGGGCGGGAGTGAATGAGCAGTTCTTC. Its translation: CASRGAGVNEQFF.

The chain carries TRBV6-5 and TRBJ2-1, with a weak D call TRBD2 (5 bases). The V and J ends lost 5 bases and 0 bases respectively, with 5 bases between them. Germline V gives CDR1 MNHEY, CDR2 SVGAGI. This CDR3 is 13 amino acids long. The CDR3 spells CASSRDSYNEQFF. The CDR3, as DNA: TGTGCCAGCAGTCGGGACTCCTACAATGAGCAGTTCTTC.

This chain connects TRBV7-9 to TRBJ2-7; 11 bases map to TRBD2. Per germline, CDR1 SEHNR and CDR2 FQNEAQ (reference sequence). V lost 5 bases to trimming and J lost 3 bases; unmatched junction nucleotides: 9. The CDR3 sequence is 16 residues long. The CDR3 nucleotides read TGTGCCAGCAGCCCCGCGGATAGCGGGAGGGACTACGAGCAGTACTTC. Translating gives CASSPADSGRDYEQYF. The full variable domain, in which reference TRBV7-9 and TRBJ2-7 provide the parts outside the CDR3, is DTGVSQNPRHKITKRGQNVTFRCDPISEHNRLYWYRQTLGQGPEFLTYFQNEAQLEKSRLLSDRFSAERPKGSFSTLEIQRTEQGDSAMYLCASSPADSGRDYEQYFGPGTRLTVT.

CDR3 sequence: CASIGGGDSNQPQHF. Here the CDR3 DNA reads TGTGCCAGCATAGGAGGGGGTGATAGCAATCAGCCCCAGCATTTT. The J gene is TRBJ1-5, the V gene TRBV2; the D gene is possibly TRBD1 (6 bases). Germline V gives CDR1 SNHLY, CDR2 FYNNEI. The CDR3 contains 15 residues. V was pared by 7 bases and J by 0 bases, with 13 bases between.

The chain uses TRBV5-1 and TRBJ2-7, with TRBD1 as a possible D gene (5 bases). CDR1 is SGHRS and CDR2 is YFSETQ in the germline V gene. Trimming stripped 0 bases from V and 3 bases from J, with 13 bases between. This CDR3 is built from 15 residues. This chain's CDR3 is CASSLVDGAFYEQYF. The CDR3 bases are TGCGCCAGCAGCTTGGTCGATGGGGCCTTCTACGAGCAGTACTTC.

J is TRBJ1-1 and V is TRBV11-2; D is perhaps TRBD1 (5 bases). CDR3 length: 15 amino acids. From germline, CDR1 is SGHAT and CDR2 FQNNGV. The V gene lost 4 bases and the J gene lost 1 base, with 13 bases spanning the gap. This CDR3 reads CASSYTGASNTEAFF. CDR3 DNA: TGTGCCAGCAGCTATACCGGGGCATCGAACACTGAAGCTTTCTTT.

The gene calls are TRBV5-6 and TRBJ1-4; no clear D gene. The V end lost 2 bases, the J end lost 7 bases, and 18 bases lay between the germline ends. The CDR3 totals 16 residues. CDR1 is SGHDT, CDR2 YYEEEE, per germline. For the CDR3, the DNA is TGTGCCAGCAGCTTACCCCCTAGATCGCCCGGTGAAAAACTGTTTTTT. Translating it yields CASSLPPRSPGEKLFF.

The chain joins TRBV7-9 to TRBJ2-5, with D possibly called TRBD1 or TRBD2 (6 bases each). The germline V gene has CDR1 SEHNR and CDR2 FQNEAQ (reference sequence). The V end was cut by 5 bases, the J end by 5 bases, with 21 bases between. CDR3 size: 16 residues. The CDR3 DNA is TGTGCCAGCAGCCCATCGGGGGCGGGAAGACACGAGACCCAGTACTTC. Amino acids: CASSPSGAGRHETQYF.

The J gene is TRBJ2-7, the V gene TRBV15; D is possibly TRBD2 (6 bases). Germline V gene lookup returns CDR1 LNHNV and CDR2 YYDKDF (reference sequence). The CDR3 is 13 residues long. V was trimmed by 7 bases and J by 2 bases, leaving 12 bases between them. CDR3 protein: CATTQGGAYEQYF. The CDR3 nucleotides are TGTGCCACCACCCAGGGAGGCGCCTACGAGCAGTACTTC.

The chain couples TRBV6-5 to TRBJ2-4; D gene ambiguous. Germline lookup yields CDR1 MNHEY and CDR2 SVGAGI. The CDR3 loop spans 14 amino acids. Trimming shortened V by 2 bases and J by 1 base, and 6 bases separated the two germline ends. The CDR3 loop is CASSYGPAKNIQYF. The CDR3 nucleotides read TGTGCCAGCAGTTACGGTCCGGCCAAAAACATTCAGTACTTC.

The rearrangement uses TRBV6-5 and TRBJ2-2; tentatively, D is TRBD2 (7 bases). The germline gives CDR1 MNHEY, CDR2 SVGAGI. The CDR3 has 15 residues. The V end lost 5 bases, the J end lost 5 bases, and 15 bases lay between the germline ends. The chain's CDR3 is CASSLWGGRTGELFF. In nucleotides, the CDR3 is TGTGCCAGCAGTCTGTGGGGGGGGCGAACCGGGGAGCTGTTTTTT.

The genes are TRBV7-2 and TRBJ2-7; D unresolved. CDR3 size: 13 residues. V was cut by 1 base and J by 6 bases, with 10 bases left in between. Per the germline V gene, CDR1 is SGHTA and CDR2 is FQGNSA. CDR3 residues: CASSLGNGSEQYF. The DNA for the CDR3 is TGTGCCAGCAGCTTAGGAAATGGCAGCGAGCAGTACTTC.

This clone was recorded only once. The CDR3 bases are TGTGCCAGCAGTTACCCCGCACGGGGGATAAAGTTGGAGCAGTACTTC. It yields the protein CASSYPARGIKLEQYF. This chain joins TRBV6-6 and TRBJ2-7; D possibly corresponds to TRBD2 (6 bases). The CDR3 runs to 16 residues. Germline loops: CDR1 MNHNY, CDR2 SVGAGI (reference sequence). V was clipped by 2 bases and J by 7 bases, with 21 bases between them.

The rearrangement joins TRBV11-2 to TRBJ2-7, with no clear D. CDR3 length equals 12 residues. The germline gives CDR1 SGHAT, CDR2 FQNNGV. Trimming removed 8 bases at V and 3 bases at J, with 11 bases between. The CDR3 loop reads CASAPRVYEQYF. CDR3 sequence (DNA): TGTGCCAGCGCACCTAGGGTCTACGAGCAGTACTTC.

This chain connects TRBV6-6 to TRBJ1-5; D not certain. V shed 4 bases and J shed 7 bases, with 8 bases lying between them. This CDR3 is built from 12 residues. Germline V gene lookup returns CDR1 MNHNY and CDR2 SVGAGI (reference sequence). The CDR3 sequence: CASSSGEQPQHF. In nucleotides, the CDR3 is TGTGCCAGCAGTTCCGGGGAACAGCCCCAGCATTTT.

The V call is TRBV6-6, the J call TRBJ2-1; D remains ambiguous. V shed 2 bases and J shed 0 bases, with 5 bases lying between them. The CDR3 is made up of 14 amino acids. Germline values: CDR1 MNHNY, CDR2 SVGAGI (reference sequence). This CDR3 reads CASSYATSYNEQFF. The DNA of the CDR3 is TGTGCCAGCAGTTACGCTACCTCCTACAATGAGCAGTTCTTC.

This clone has a count of ten or more. Within the sample, other DNA sequences also encode this same CDR3. The rearrangement joins TRBV6-6 to TRBJ2-7; D might be TRBD2 (6 bases). Germline-derived CDR1 and CDR2 are MNHNY and SVGAGI (reference sequence). CDR3 size: 10 residues. Trimming cost V 8 bases and J 7 bases, with 9 bases left between them. CDR3 sequence: CASSRGEQYF. The CDR3 coding sequence is TGTGCCAGCTCTCGGGGGGAGCAGTACTTC.

The genes are TRBV7-2 and TRBJ2-7; 8 nucleotides match TRBD1. Germline V gives CDR1 SGHTA, CDR2 FQGNSA. V was clipped by 5 bases and J by 4 bases; unmatched bases: 13. The CDR3 is 16 amino acids. The CDR3 is CASSRPGTGGGYEQYF. In nucleotides, the CDR3 is TGTGCCAGCAGCCGGCCCGGGACAGGCGGTGGGTACGAGCAGTACTTC. Looking up the rest from reference TRBV7-2 and TRBJ2-7 gives the full variable domain: GAGVSQSPSNKVTEKGKDVELRCDPISGHTALYWYRQSLGQGLEFLIYFQGNSAPDKSGLPSDRFSAERTGGSVSTLTIQRTQQEDSAVYLCASSRPGTGGGYEQYFGPGTRLTVT.

V gene TRBV5-1 combines with J gene TRBJ2-1; D may be TRBD1 (5 bases). The germline gives CDR1 SGHRS, CDR2 YFSETQ. Trimming cost V 4 bases and J 8 bases, with 22 bases left between them. CDR3 length: 16 amino acids. The CDR3 bases are TGCGCCAGCAGCCCCGTACCAGGGTCAGCCACACATGAGCAGTTCTTC. This codes for CASSPVPGSATHEQFF.